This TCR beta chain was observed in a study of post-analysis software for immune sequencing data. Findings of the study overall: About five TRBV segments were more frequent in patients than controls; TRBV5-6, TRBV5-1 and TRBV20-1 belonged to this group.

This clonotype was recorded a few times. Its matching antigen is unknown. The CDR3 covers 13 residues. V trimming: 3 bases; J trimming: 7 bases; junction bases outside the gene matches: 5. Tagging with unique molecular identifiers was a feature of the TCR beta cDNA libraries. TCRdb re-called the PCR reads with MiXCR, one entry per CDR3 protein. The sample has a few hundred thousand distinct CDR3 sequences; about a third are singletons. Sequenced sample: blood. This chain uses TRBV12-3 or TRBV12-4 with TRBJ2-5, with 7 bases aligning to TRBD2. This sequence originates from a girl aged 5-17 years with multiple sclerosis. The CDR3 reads CASSFGEGRTQYF. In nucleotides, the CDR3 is TGTGCCAGCAGTTTTGGGGAGGGAAGGACCCAGTACTTC.